The 26 T cell receptor beta chains in this list originate from one sample, sequenced in a study of blood T cells in healthy people across ages (dated by TCRdb to about 2015). The protocol used for the library was 5' RACE. Data came from an Illumina HiSeq 2500. A second PCR of roughly 7 to 11 cycles was run with a J-beta primer mix and a sample-barcoded 5' primer. Using fastp trimming at Q25 and MiXCR clonotype assembly, TCRdb reanalyzed the public sequencing data and kept in-frame beta chains. Identical CDR3 protein sequences are pooled into one entry, listed with their most common genes and DNA. The sample contains around 1,000,000 distinct CDR3 sequences, 20% to 25% of them found a single time. The ten largest make up approximately 0.79% of the sample. This same sample was also part of a study on T cells of mothers and their children.

Sequencing was performed on blood. These receptors all come from a girl aged 2-9 years in good health.

On this clonotype itself: It may be a read error: a sequence one base away is much more abundant. This chain uses TRBV4-2 with TRBJ1-2; perhaps TRBD1 as D (6 bases). V was shortened by 0 bases and J by 4 bases, with 15 bases between the two germline ends. The CDR3 has 16 residues. The germline V gene encodes CDR1 LGHNA and CDR2 YNFKEQ. CDR3 DNA sequence: TGTGCCAGCAGCCAAGAGGGGGACAATGTGCCCTATGGCTACACCTTC. Translated, it gives CASSQEGDNVPYGYTF.

V is TRBV20-1 and J is TRBJ2-3; 7 bases match TRBD1. The CDR3 contains 14 residues. The V gene's germline CDR1 is DFQATT and CDR2 SNEGSKA (reference sequence). Germline trimming cut 6 bases from V and 5 bases from J; bases unmatched to any gene: 11. Written as DNA, the CDR3 is TGCAGTGCCAGGGGGACCCTGACAGGAGATACGCAGTATTTT. It specifies CSARGTLTGDTQYF.

The CDR3 nucleotides read TGCAGTGCTAGAGTTACTCCGGGACTAGCGGGACGCTACGAGCAGTACTTC. It yields the protein CSARVTPGLAGRYEQYF. The chain is built from TRBV20-1 and TRBJ2-7; 13 bases are a match to TRBD2. Germline CDR1 is DFQATT and CDR2 is SNEGSKA (reference sequence). Unmatched junction bases numbered 9, after V lost 1 base and J lost 3 bases. The CDR3 consists of 17 residues.

The rearrangement joins TRBV20-1 to TRBJ2-3; D gene uncertain. Looked up from germline, CDR1 is DFQATT and CDR2 is SNEGSKA (reference sequence). CDR3 length equals 11 residues. V lost 6 bases and J 1 base, leaving 5 bases between the germline ends. The CDR3 sequence: CSAQGTDTQYF. CDR3 sequence (DNA): TGCAGTGCCCAGGGCACAGATACGCAGTATTTT.

This clonotype was seen a handful of times. This rearrangement joins TRBV5-1 to TRBJ2-5, with 9 nucleotides matching TRBD2. Near its end, the DNA agrees better with TRBJ2-1, so the J call may be wrong. The CDR3 loop spans 14 amino acids. In germline, CDR1 is SGHRS, CDR2 YFSETQ. The CDR3 loop reads CASSLVSGRNEQFF. The DNA for the CDR3 is TGCGCCAGCAGCTTGGTGAGCGGGAGGAATGAGCAGTTCTTC.

This clonotype turned up a few times. This chain connects TRBV6-5 to TRBJ2-5, with 10 bases lining up with TRBD2. Germline V lookup: CDR1 MNHEY, CDR2 SVGAGI. This CDR3 has 16 residues. The ends lost 4 bases at V and 2 bases at J; junction bases unmatched: 7. CDR3 in amino acids: CASSLVAGGPQETQYF. The CDR3 DNA reads TGTGCCAGCAGTTTGGTAGCGGGAGGCCCACAAGAGACCCAGTACTTC.

This clonotype was seen a few times. The DNA of the CDR3 is TGTGCCAGGCGGGGGCTCCCAGGGGTCCTACAGCAGTACTTC. Translated, it gives CARRGLPGVLQQYF. The chain recombines TRBV7-3 with TRBJ2-5, with D possibly TRBD2 on 7 matching bases. CDR1 is SGHTA, CDR2 FQGTGA, per germline. The ends were cut back, 9 bases at V and 11 bases at J, with 25 bases in the middle. CDR3 length equals 14 residues. Full variable domain (outside the CDR3, taken from reference TRBV7-3 and TRBJ2-5): GAGVSQTPSNKVTEKGKYVELRCDPISGHTALYWYRQSLGQGPEFLIYFQGTGAADDSGLPNDRFFAVRPEGSVSTLKIQRTERGDSAVYLCARRGLPGVLQQYFGPGTRLLVL.

The V gene is TRBV7-2, the J gene TRBJ2-7; D may be TRBD2 (5 bases). Germline lookup yields CDR1 SGHTA and CDR2 FQGNSA. Trimming stripped 0 bases from V and 7 bases from J, with 13 bases between. There are 14 residues in the CDR3. CDR3: CASSLARATPEQYF. The CDR3 coding sequence is TGTGCCAGCAGCTTAGCGAGGGCGACTCCGGAGCAGTACTTC. Supplemented by reference TRBV7-2 and TRBJ2-7, the full variable domain reads GAGVSQSPSNKVTEKGKDVELRCDPISGHTALYWYRQSLGQGLEFLIYFQGNSAPDKSGLPSDRFSAERTGGSVSTLTIQRTQQEDSAVYLCASSLARATPEQYFGPGTRLTVT.

The chain combines TRBV9 with TRBJ2-5; D is undetermined. The J call may be in error: the DNA end matches TRBJ2-1 better. This CDR3 contains 14 residues. Per the germline V gene, CDR1 is SGDLS and CDR2 is YYNGEE. The CDR3 DNA follows: TGTGCCAGCAGCGTAGTGGGGTATAACAATGAGCAGTTCTTC. Translated: CASSVVGYNNEQFF.

Comments on this clonotype: This is likely a read error, given that the CDR3 carries no conserved phenylalanine or tryptophan at its end. J is TRBJ2-5 and V is TRBV6-2 or TRBV6-3; TRBD1 aligns across 8 bases. The end of the DNA is better explained by TRBJ2-1, so the J call may be wrong. CDR3 length: 13 amino acids. Germline V CDR1 and CDR2: MNHEY, SVGEGT. CDR3 in amino acids: CASRKTGANEQFL. DNA of the CDR3: TGTGCCAGCAGAAAGACAGGGGCGAATGAGCAGTTCCTC.

This chain uses TRBV7-9 with TRBJ2-7; 11 bases align to TRBD2. The CDR3 is 15 amino acids. Trimming cost V 6 bases and J 4 bases; bases outside gene matches: 8. Germline CDR1 and CDR2: SEHNR and FQNEAQ (reference sequence). The CDR3 region has the DNA TGTGCCAGCAGAGATACCGGGACTAGCGGTTACGAGCAGTACTTC. It translates to CASRDTGTSGYEQYF.

V and J are TRBV12-3 or TRBV12-4 and TRBJ2-5; D ambiguous. The CDR3 extends over 13 amino acids. V was cut by 5 bases and J by 6 bases, with 13 bases left in between. The CDR3 DNA reads TGTGCCAGCAGTCGGGTTACAAGGAAGACCCAGTACTTC. Protein sequence: CASSRVTRKTQYF.

V gene TRBV6-2 or TRBV6-3 combines with J gene TRBJ2-7; TRBD2 is a possible D gene (5 bases). V was cut by 6 bases and J by 0 bases, with 15 bases left in between. The length of the CDR3 is 15 residues. Germline V gives CDR1 MNHEY, CDR2 SVGEGT. CDR3 protein: CASSTGSGYSYEQYF. CDR3 DNA sequence: TGTGCCAGCAGCACGGGGAGCGGATACTCCTACGAGCAGTACTTC.

The gene calls are TRBV14 and TRBJ2-5; D assignment may be TRBD1 or TRBD2 (7 bases each). The J call may not be correct, given that the DNA end is closer to TRBJ2-7. Germline V gene sequence: CDR1 SGHDN, CDR2 FVKESK. The CDR3 covers 15 residues. The CDR3 DNA sequence: TGTGCCAGCAGCCTCAGGGGGGGAGTTGGCTACGAGCAGTACTTC. Protein: CASSLRGGVGYEQYF.

This clonotype was seen a few times. The CDR3 DNA reads as TGTGCCAGCATAGGGCCAGGATCCTACAATGAGCAGTTCTTC. Protein: CASIGPGSYNEQFF. The rearrangement uses TRBV28 and TRBJ2-1; D call uncertain. V was clipped by 7 bases and J by 1 base, with 11 bases between them. The CDR3 runs 14 residues. CDR1 and CDR2 (germline): MDHEN, SYDVKM. The full variable domain, its missing parts supplied by reference TRBV28 and TRBJ2-1, is DVKVTQSSRYLVKRTGEKVFLECVQDMDHENMFWYRQDPGLGLRLIYFSYDVKMKEKGDIPEGYSVSREKKERFSLILESASTNQTSMYLCASIGPGSYNEQFFGPGTRLTVL.

This rearrangement joins TRBV20-1 to TRBJ1-2, with 7 bases lining up with TRBD1. In germline, CDR1 is DFQATT, CDR2 SNEGSKA (reference sequence). V was clipped by 6 bases and J by 3 bases; unmatched bases: 10. The CDR3 covers 14 residues. CDR3 in DNA: TGCAGTGCCAGGGGGAGGGGGGCGGACTATGGCTACACCTTC. It specifies CSARGRGADYGYTF.

This clonotype was counted at least ten times. The chain has TRBV7-2 and TRBJ2-5; D is uncertain. CDR3 length: 14 amino acids. CDR1 SGHTA and CDR2 FQGNSA come from the germline V gene. The V end lost 3 bases, the J end lost 1 base, and 9 bases lay between the germline ends. DNA of the CDR3: TGTGCCAGCAGCTTTCTTCAGTTCCAAGAGACCCAGTACTTC. Protein sequence: CASSFLQFQETQYF.

This clonotype was seen only a few times. The DNA of the CDR3 is TGTGCCAGCAGTACCTTTAACAATGAGCAGTTCTTC. It yields the protein CASSTFNNEQFF. This chain links TRBV27 with TRBJ2-1; D unresolved. There are 12 residues in the CDR3. The V end was cut by 5 bases, the J end by 5 bases, with 7 bases between. The V gene's germline CDR1 is MNHEY and CDR2 SMNVEV (reference sequence).

The chain is built from TRBV6-1 and TRBJ1-6; D gene uncertain. The V end lost 0 bases, the J end lost 8 bases, and 11 bases lay between the germline ends. This CDR3 has 15 amino acids. Germline assignment: CDR1 MNHNS and CDR2 SASEGT. The DNA for the CDR3 is TGTGCCAGCAGTGAAGCGCAGGACCTTCATTCACCCCTCCACTTT. Encoded protein: CASSEAQDLHSPLHF.

This clonotype was seen a handful of times. The chain employs TRBV5-1 and TRBJ2-4; weak D call: TRBD2 (5 bases). CDR1 is SGHRS, CDR2 YFSETQ, per germline. V was pared by 4 bases and J by 9 bases, with 20 bases between. This CDR3 comprises 15 residues. The CDR3 bases are TGCGCCAGCAGCCAACTAGGCGGCCATAAGGGCATTCAGTACTTC. This codes for CASSQLGGHKGIQYF. The variable domain in full, completed from reference TRBV5-1 and TRBJ2-4, reads KAGVTQTPRYLIKTRGQQVTLSCSPISGHRSVSWYQQTPGQGLQFLFEYFSETQRNKGNFPGRFSGRQFSNSRSEMNVSTLELGDSALYLCASSQLGGHKGIQYFGAGTRLSVL.

CDR3 region: CSVVDSPMNTEAFF. DNA of the CDR3: TGCAGCGTTGTGGACAGCCCAATGAACACTGAAGCTTTCTTT. This chain joins TRBV29-1 and TRBJ1-1, with a weak D call TRBD1 (6 bases). V dropped 4 bases and J dropped 0 bases, with 12 bases sitting between them. CDR1 is SQVTM, CDR2 ANQGSEA, per germline. The CDR3 is made up of 14 amino acids.

J is TRBJ2-7 and V is TRBV6-6; D may be TRBD1 (8 bases). Germline V gene lookup returns CDR1 MNHNY and CDR2 SVGAGI (reference sequence). V lost 6 bases, J lost 0 bases, and 15 bases lay in between. There are 15 residues in the CDR3. CDR3 coding DNA: TGTGCCAGCAGCGAACAGGGGGGGCCCTCCTACGAGCAGTACTTC. Encoded protein: CASSEQGGPSYEQYF.

This clonotype has more than one count but fewer than ten. This chain links TRBV6-1 with TRBJ1-2; possibly TRBD1 for D (5 bases). Trimming took off 2 bases at V and 8 bases at J, with 9 bases between the two ends. The germline CDR1 and CDR2 sequences are MNHNS and SASEGT. CDR3 length equals 12 residues. CDR3 residues: CASSEWGDGYTF. CDR3 DNA: TGTGCCAGCAGTGAATGGGGGGACGGCTACACCTTC.

The sample holds a few counts of this clonotype. The chain links TRBV21-1 to TRBJ2-5; the D call of TRBD2 is as the table states it, not checked on the DNA. The J call is in doubt because the DNA end fits TRBJ2-7 better. TRBV21-1 is a listed pseudogene. This CDR3 is 21 amino acids long. CDR3 protein: CASLQKAPGLAGLILSYEQYF. The CDR3 DNA sequence: TGTGCCAGCCTGCAAAAAGCCCCGGGACTAGCGGGCTTAATCCTCTCCTACGAGCAGTACTTC.

V and J are TRBV20-1 and TRBJ1-1, with unresolved D. V was pared by 4 bases and J by 5 bases, with 8 bases between. CDR3 length: 11 residues. Germline values: CDR1 DFQATT, CDR2 SNEGSKA (reference sequence). In nucleotides, the CDR3 is TGCAGTGCTATCCCGAGTACTGAAGCTTTCTTT. Protein product: CSAIPSTEAFF.

The chain couples TRBV9 to TRBJ2-7; 7 bases align to TRBD2. Germline CDR1 reads SGDLS; CDR2 reads YYNGEE. Trimming took 1 base from V and 6 from J; bases not matched to a gene: 4. This CDR3 is built from 13 residues. The CDR3 nucleotides are TGTGCCAGCAGCGTACTAGCGGCCTCCGAGCAGTACTTC. Its protein is CASSVLAASEQYF. The whole variable domain, remainder taken from reference TRBV9 and TRBJ2-7, is DSGVTQTPKHLITATGQRVTLRCSPRSGDLSVYWYQQSLDQGLQFLIQYYNGEERAKGNILERFSAQQFPDLHSELNLSSLELGDSALYFCASSVLAASEQYFGPGTRLTVT.